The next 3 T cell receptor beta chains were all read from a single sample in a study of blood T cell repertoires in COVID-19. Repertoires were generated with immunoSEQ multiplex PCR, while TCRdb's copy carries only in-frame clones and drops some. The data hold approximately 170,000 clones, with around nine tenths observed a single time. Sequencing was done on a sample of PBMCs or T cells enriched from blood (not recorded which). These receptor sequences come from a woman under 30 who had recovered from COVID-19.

The CDR3 sequence: CAFSRGQGNSIAKNIQYF. CDR3 nucleotides: TGTGCCTTTAGCCGGGGACAGGGGAACTCGATAGCCAAAAACATTCAGTACTTC. The chain carries TRBV30 and TRBJ2-4, with 10 bases matching TRBD1. J lost 0 bases, V lost 7 bases, and 15 bases had no gene match. The germline V gene encodes CDR1 GTSNPN and CDR2 SVGIG (reference sequence). The CDR3 is 18 amino acids.

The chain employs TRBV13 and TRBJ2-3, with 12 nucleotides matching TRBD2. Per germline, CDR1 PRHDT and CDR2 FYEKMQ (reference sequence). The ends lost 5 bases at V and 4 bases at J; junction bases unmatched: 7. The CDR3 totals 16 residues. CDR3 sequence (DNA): TGTGCCAGCAGCGCACCTAGCGGGAGGGTTTCAGATACGCAGTATTTT. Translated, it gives CASSAPSGRVSDTQYF.

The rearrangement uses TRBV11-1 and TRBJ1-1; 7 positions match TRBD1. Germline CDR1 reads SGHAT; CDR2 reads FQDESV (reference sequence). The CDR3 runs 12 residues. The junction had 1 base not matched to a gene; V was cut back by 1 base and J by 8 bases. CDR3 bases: TGTGCCAGCAGCTTAGGGACAGGCGAAGCTTTCTTT. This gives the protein CASSLGTGEAFF.